This T cell receptor (beta chain) derives from a study of HIV-infected patients and healthy controls. Whole-study context: In most of the 16 patients, CD4 counts climbed slightly after three months but remained subnormal.

Germline V gene sequence: CDR1 MNHEY, CDR2 SVGAGI. CDR3 size: 13 residues. V lost 2 bases to trimming and J lost 6 bases, with 7 bases between them. Roughly three months, about 14 weeks, into antiretroviral therapy, follow-up blood was collected. Whole blood was used without fractionation, so all unsorted peripheral T cells were included. cDNA was made from approximately 500 ng RNA using alpha and beta constant primers. Alpha and beta chain libraries were made separately by chain-specific third strand synthesis with multiplexing indices. MiXCR, applied by TCRdb to the 5' RACE reads, yields one record per CDR3 protein. The table includes about 14,000 distinct CDR3 sequences, approximately 12% detected once. Broader study findings: Donor HLA types were not determined in the study.

Ten or more counts support this clonotype. Its antigen remains unidentified. This clonotype was sampled from an adult with HIV infection. The donor label of this sample is uncertain. This material consisted of blood, taken during antiretroviral therapy. The V gene is TRBV6-5, the J gene TRBJ2-2; no clear D gene. CDR3 sequence: CASSYRRAGELFF. DNA of the CDR3: TGTGCCAGCAGTTACCGTAGGGCCGGGGAGCTGTTTTTT.